In this sample, the clone carrying this T cell receptor beta chain turned up a few times. Its antigen is unidentified. The data were taken from a study of blood T cells in healthy people across ages. General study results and limits: Strongly correlated with naive T cell percentage was TCR beta diversity. Per million T cells, TCR beta diversity dropped roughly linearly as age increased. With unsorted PBMCs, a conclusive comparison of naive versus antigen-experienced cells was not possible. Long-lived donors carried more naive CD4+ cells and greater diversity than aged donors.

Using a J-beta primer mix together with a sample-barcoded 5' primer, a second PCR was run for roughly 6 to 12 cycles. TCRdb redid the calling of the 5' RACE reads with MiXCR, one entry per CDR3 protein. There are about 1,400,000 distinct CDR3 sequences in the sample; roughly 60% occur only once, and 5% to 7% lies in the top ten. There are 19 residues in the CDR3. CDR1 and CDR2 from the germline V gene are SGHRS and YFSETQ. Trimming took 3 bases from V and 2 from J, leaving 21 bases between them. This chain links TRBV5-1 with TRBJ1-6, with unresolved D. The sequenced material came from blood. The receptor comes from a man aged 18 to 30 in good health. In nucleotides, the CDR3 is TGCGCCAGCAGCTACTACGGGGTGGATAGAACCCCCTATAATTCACCCCTCCACTTT. Its protein is CASSYYGVDRTPYNSPLHF.